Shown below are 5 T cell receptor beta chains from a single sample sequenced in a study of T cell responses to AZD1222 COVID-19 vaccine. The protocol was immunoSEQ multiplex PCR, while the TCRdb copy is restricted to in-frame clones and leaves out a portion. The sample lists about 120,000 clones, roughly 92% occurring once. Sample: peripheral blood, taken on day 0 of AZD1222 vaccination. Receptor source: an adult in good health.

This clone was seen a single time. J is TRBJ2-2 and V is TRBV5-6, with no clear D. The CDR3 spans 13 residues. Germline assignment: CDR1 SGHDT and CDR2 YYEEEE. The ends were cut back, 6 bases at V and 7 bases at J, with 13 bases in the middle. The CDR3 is CASNWGRIGELFF. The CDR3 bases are TGTGCCAGCAACTGGGGTCGGATCGGGGAGCTGTTTTTT. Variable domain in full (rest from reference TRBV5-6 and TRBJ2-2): DAGVTQSPTHLIKTRGQQVTLRCSPKSGHDTVSWYQQALGQGPQFIFQYYEEEERQRGNFPDRFSGHQFPNYSSELNVNALLLGDSALYLCASNWGRIGELFFGEGSRLTVL.

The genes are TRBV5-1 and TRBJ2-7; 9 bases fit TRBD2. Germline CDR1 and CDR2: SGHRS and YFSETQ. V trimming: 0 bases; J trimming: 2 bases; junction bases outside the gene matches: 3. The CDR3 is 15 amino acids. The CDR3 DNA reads TGCGCCAGCAGCTTGGTCCAGCGGGGGGCCTACGAGCAGTACTTC. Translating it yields CASSLVQRGAYEQYF.

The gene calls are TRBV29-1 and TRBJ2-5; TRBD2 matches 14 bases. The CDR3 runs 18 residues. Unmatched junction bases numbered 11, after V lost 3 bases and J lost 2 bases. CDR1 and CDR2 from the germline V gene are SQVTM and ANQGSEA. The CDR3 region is CSVDGPAGTSGGQETQYF. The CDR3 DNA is TGCAGCGTTGACGGTCCCGCCGGGACTAGCGGGGGTCAAGAGACCCAGTACTTC.

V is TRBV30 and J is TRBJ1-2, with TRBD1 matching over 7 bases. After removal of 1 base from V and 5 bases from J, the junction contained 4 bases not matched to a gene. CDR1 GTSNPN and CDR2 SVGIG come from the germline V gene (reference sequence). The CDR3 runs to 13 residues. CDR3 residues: CAWSAGGAYGYTF. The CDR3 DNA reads TGTGCCTGGAGTGCAGGGGGGGCTTATGGCTACACCTTC.

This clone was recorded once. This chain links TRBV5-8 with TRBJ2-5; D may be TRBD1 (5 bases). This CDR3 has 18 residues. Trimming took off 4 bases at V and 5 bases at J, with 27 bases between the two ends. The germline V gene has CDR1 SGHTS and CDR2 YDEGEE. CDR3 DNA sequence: TGTGCCAGCAGCCCTGGGGCGGCCTCACTGCCTGAATGGGAGACCCAGTACTTC. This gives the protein CASSPGAASLPEWETQYF.